Listed below are T cell receptor beta chains from one sample, sequenced in a study of shared clonotypes between healthy human individuals. Sequencing was performed with immunoSEQ multiplex PCR; in TCRdb, only in-frame clones are kept and a portion is missing. This sample has about 490,000 clones; about 82% occur once, and the top ten carry 10% to 15%. The sample comprised PBMCs. The origin of the receptors is a woman between 40 and 50 years old in good health. Some clones in this sample may be carry-over from other donors' samples. CDR3s include the opening cysteine and the closing phenylalanine or tryptophan. Each record gives: V gene, J gene, clone size, D gene, CDR3 protein, CDR3 DNA. The D gene is left open where the match is weak. Rows may omit the clone size; those that give it use once, few, many or a size class.

v_gene: TRBV6-6
j_gene: TRBJ2-1
abundance: .
d_gene: TRBD2
CDR3aa: CASRPQTREGNEQFF
CDR3nt: TGTGCCAGCAGACCTCAAACCCGGGAGGGCAATGAGCAGTTCTTC

v_gene: TRBV13
j_gene: TRBJ1-2
abundance: .
d_gene: TRBD1
CDR3aa: CASSLGIQGGYGYTF
CDR3nt: TGTGCCAGCAGCTTAGGTATACAGGGGGGCTATGGCTACACCTTC

v_gene: TRBV5-1
j_gene: TRBJ2-1
abundance: .
d_gene: .
CDR3aa: CASSPPGDEQFF
CDR3nt: TGCGCCAGCAGCCCCCCTGGGGATGAGCAGTTCTTC

v_gene: TRBV18
j_gene: TRBJ2-1
abundance: .
d_gene: .
CDR3aa: CASSPPEIPYNEQFF
CDR3nt: TGTGCCAGCTCACCACCGGAAATCCCCTACAATGAGCAGTTCTTC

v_gene: TRBV28
j_gene: TRBJ2-2
abundance: once
d_gene: .
CDR3aa: CASRPRTIGVTGELFF
CDR3nt: TGTGCCAGCAGGCCCAGGACAATCGGGGTTACCGGGGAGCTGTTTTTT

v_gene: TRBV14
j_gene: TRBJ2-2
abundance: .
d_gene: .
CDR3aa: CASSQPMGSENTGELFF
CDR3nt: TGTGCCAGCAGCCAACCCATGGGTAGCGAGAACACCGGGGAGCTGTTTTTT

v_gene: TRBV19
j_gene: TRBJ2-1
abundance: .
d_gene: .
CDR3aa: CASGQTPTSYNEQFF
CDR3nt: TGTGCCAGTGGCCAGACACCCACCTCCTACAATGAGCAGTTCTTC

v_gene: TRBV7-3
j_gene: TRBJ2-3
abundance: .
d_gene: .
CDR3aa: CASSTGFADTQYF
CDR3nt: TGTGCCAGCAGCACGGGATTCGCAGATACGCAGTATTTT

v_gene: TRBV28
j_gene: TRBJ1-4
abundance: .
d_gene: .
CDR3aa: CASSTSPNEKLFF
CDR3nt: TGTGCCAGCAGTACCAGCCCTAATGAAAAACTGTTTTTT

v_gene: TRBV30
j_gene: TRBJ1-2
abundance: .
d_gene: TRBD1
CDR3aa: CAIDRAAGYTF
CDR3nt: TGTGCCATAGACAGGGCCGCTGGCTACACCTTC

v_gene: TRBV19
j_gene: TRBJ2-5
abundance: .
d_gene: .
CDR3aa: CASSGIGWGTQYF
CDR3nt: TGTGCCAGTAGTGGGATAGGCTGGGGGACCCAGTACTTC

v_gene: TRBV19
j_gene: TRBJ2-1
abundance: .
d_gene: .
CDR3aa: CASSLLVSDEQFF
CDR3nt: TGTGCCAGTAGTCTACTAGTATCGGATGAGCAGTTCTTC

v_gene: TRBV4-1
j_gene: TRBJ2-7
abundance: .
d_gene: .
CDR3aa: CASSLESGYEQYF
CDR3nt: TGCGCCAGCAGCTTGGAGAGCGGATACGAGCAGTACTTC

v_gene: TRBV7-2
j_gene: TRBJ2-3
abundance: .
d_gene: TRBD1
CDR3aa: CASSLVSGTGTDTQYF
CDR3nt: TGTGCCAGCAGCTTAGTTTCCGGGACAGGGACCGATACGCAGTATTTT

v_gene: TRBV9
j_gene: TRBJ2-1
abundance: .
d_gene: TRBD2
CDR3aa: CASGPGLAGGPSRNEQFF
CDR3nt: TGTGCCAGCGGGCCGGGACTAGCGGGAGGGCCCTCGAGGAATGAGCAGTTCTTC

v_gene: TRBV27
j_gene: TRBJ2-3
abundance: few
d_gene: .
CDR3aa: CASSRGTYSTDTQYF
CDR3nt: TGTGCCAGCAGCCGCGGGACTTATAGCACAGATACGCAGTATTTT

v_gene: TRBV9
j_gene: TRBJ2-5
abundance: few
d_gene: .
CDR3aa: CASSVSGQETQYF
CDR3nt: TGTGCCAGCAGCGTATCAGGGCAAGAGACCCAGTACTTC

v_gene: TRBV5-1
j_gene: TRBJ2-5
abundance: .
d_gene: .
CDR3aa: CASSSVLQETQYF
CDR3nt: TGCGCCAGCAGCTCGGTCTTACAAGAGACCCAGTACTTC

v_gene: TRBV30
j_gene: TRBJ2-1
abundance: .
d_gene: TRBD2
CDR3aa: CAWNRLASGQFF
CDR3nt: TGTGCCTGGAACCGCCTGGCTAGCGGGCAGTTCTTC

v_gene: TRBV2
j_gene: TRBJ2-7
abundance: .
d_gene: .
CDR3aa: CASSEAYSGDTFSYEQYF
CDR3nt: TGTGCCAGCAGTGAAGCGTATTCGGGGGACACCTTCTCCTACGAGCAGTACTTC

v_gene: TRBV19
j_gene: TRBJ1-5
abundance: once
d_gene: .
CDR3aa: CASSRGELGPNQPQHF
CDR3nt: TGTGCCAGTAGTAGGGGGGAGTTAGGGCCGAATCAGCCCCAGCATTTT

v_gene: TRBV7-9
j_gene: TRBJ2-7
abundance: .
d_gene: TRBD2
CDR3aa: CASSPKRDYEQYF
CDR3nt: TGTGCCAGCAGCCCGAAGCGGGACTACGAGCAGTACTTC

v_gene: TRBV9
j_gene: TRBJ1-1
abundance: .
d_gene: .
CDR3aa: CASSVGSNTEAFF
CDR3nt: TGTGCCAGCAGCGTAGGTTCGAACACTGAAGCTTTCTTT

v_gene: TRBV5-1
j_gene: TRBJ2-4
abundance: .
d_gene: .
CDR3aa: CASSLEFGGPAKNIQYF
CDR3nt: TGCGCCAGCAGCTTGGAGTTTGGGGGGCCGGCCAAAAACATTCAGTACTTC

v_gene: TRBV7-2
j_gene: TRBJ2-7
abundance: .
d_gene: TRBD2
CDR3aa: CASSQLAGEVSEQYF
CDR3nt: TGTGCCAGCAGCCAACTAGCGGGAGAAGTCAGCGAGCAGTACTTC

v_gene: TRBV6-6
j_gene: TRBJ2-2
abundance: .
d_gene: .
CDR3aa: CASSYRPDTGELFF
CDR3nt: TGTGCCAGCAGTTATCGGCCTGACACCGGGGAGCTGTTTTTT